The clone carrying this T cell receptor (beta chain) was seen at least ten times. Its antigen is currently unknown. This sample was taken from a study of neurological immune-mediated disorders. Study overall: The 34 multiple sclerosis patients comprised about 31 that were relapsing-remitting and 3 that were secondary progressive.

Study-level results: In HTLV-1-associated myelopathy, TCR clonal expansion was greatest, and in multiple sclerosis it was least, below healthy controls.

V lost 2 bases, J lost 4 bases, and 4 bases stayed unmatched. Germline V lookup: CDR1 SGHTA, CDR2 FQGNSA. CDR3 length: 14 amino acids. PBMCs stored at -80 C, numbering 2 million, were the origin of the unsorted libraries. TCRdb re-called the 5' RACE reads with MiXCR, one entry per CDR3 protein. Of about 120,000 distinct CDR3 sequences listed, about 3.4% are singletons. The chain links TRBV7-2 to TRBJ1-1, with 7 positions matching TRBD1. Sequenced sample: PBMCs. This clonotype originated in a woman aged 25 to 39 with multiple sclerosis. In DNA form, the CDR3 reads TGTGCCAGCAGCTTAACAGGGGCGGGCACTGAAGCTTTCTTT. Residues: CASSLTGAGTEAFF.